The entry that follows covers one T cell receptor (beta chain) sequence. Method: immunoSEQ multiplex PCR; TCRdb's copy keeps in-frame clones and lacks some. Here the sample spans about 69,000 clones, 88% being singletons. Germline CDR1 ENHRY, CDR2 SYGVKD. With 7 bases removed from V and 0 bases from J, the gap between germline ends came to 15 bases. The CDR3 totals 15 residues. This specimen belongs to a study of technical replicates of blood from several donors. The chain links TRBV10-3 to TRBJ1-1; TRBD1 is a possible D gene (6 bases). Source material: PBMCs. This sequence was found in a human donor in good health. Some clones in this sample may be carry-over from other donors' samples. CDR3 in amino acids: CAITKTGGLNTEAFF. The CDR3 coding sequence is TGTGCCATCACTAAAACGGGGGGCTTGAACACTGAAGCTTTCTTT.